Listed below are T cell receptor beta chains from one sample, sequenced in a study of neurological immune-mediated disorders. From the 5' RACE reads, TCRdb called clonotypes with MiXCR, one entry per CDR3 protein. Of over 55,000 distinct CDR3 sequences listed, 10% were seen once; the top ten hold more than 9%. The sample was PBMCs. Every receptor here comes from a man younger than 40 in good health. Each CDR3 is given without its conserved first and last residue.

V | length | CDR3
TRBV29-1 | 12 | SASSGRSGGELF
TRBV29-1 | 14 | SVEGLADANNYEQY
TRBV4-2 | 14 | ASSTSGGLSTDTQY
TRBV14 | 15 | ASSPWETGGFDYEQY
TRBV19 | 11 | ASSTTGAYEQY
TRBV12-3/TRBV12-4 | 11 | ASSLLEWDIQY
TRBV5-1 | 12 | ASSSDRRPTEAF
TRBV12-3/TRBV12-4 | 12 | ASSMTGLTYEQY
TRBV3-1 | 13 | ASSQDQGAYNEQF
TRBV21-1 | 14 | ASSIRQGSGANVLT
TRBV10-2 | 11 | ASSPGIGQPQH
TRBV5-1 | 12 | ASSLPGGLYEQY
TRBV28 | 11 | ASRPGNSYEQY
TRBV29-1 | 10 | SVGSGANVLT
TRBV5-1 | 14 | ASSLAGRRSYNEQF
TRBV5-1 | 15 | AGPLEATSGVQETQY
TRBV29-1 | 12 | SVEDQGSSYEQY
TRBV29-1 | 10 | SVRQGNEKLF
TRBV6-6 | 10 | ASSQDGYEQY
TRBV5-1 | 13 | ASSLTSGSLYEQF
TRBV5-1 | 13 | AISPNDGGGTEAF
TRBV10-3 | 14 | AISESVGTRGYEQY
TRBV6-6 | 12 | ASAKEYSGNTQY
TRBV4-1 | 18 | ASSRESESSADFRNQPQH
TRBV28 | 12 | ASSFYRGYDGYT
TRBV20-1 | 16 | SASPSRLAGGYTGELF
TRBV5-1 | 14 | ASSWSTSGTFNEQF
TRBV18 | 13 | ASSPPSLAKNIQY
TRBV11-1 | 14 | ASSSSFDTSTDTQY
TRBV5-1 | 15 | ASSLGNTGGSYNEQF
TRBV3-1 | 15 | ASSQGGLAGRTDTQY
TRBV20-1 | 12 | SARKGLTFNEQF